This T cell receptor beta chain was sequenced in a study of blood T cell repertoires in COVID-19. Background on the study: The study drew acute and convalescent COVID-19 samples from the United States, Italy and Spain. In each case, the material was cDNA or gDNA derived from T cells, B-cell-depleted T cells, or PBMCs.

Original methodology: Scientists estimated how many nucleated cells there were by amplifying reference gene primers. Only in-frame clones appear in the TCRdb table, and some are missing; sequencing was by immunoSEQ multiplex PCR. V, J and clone size are taken as reported in that table, and D and trimming were inferred from the DNA itself. The sample carries around 280,000 clones, roughly 90% recorded once. The V and J ends lost 3 bases and 3 bases respectively, with 8 bases between them. Germline lookup yields CDR1 KGHDR and CDR2 SFDVKD. This CDR3 is 14 amino acids long. Patients in Seattle were enrolled during active infection, then followed longitudinally.

The sequenced sample consisted of peripheral blood. The sequence came from a woman in her 30s with COVID-19, enrolled during active disease. The rearrangement joins TRBV24-1 to TRBJ2-1; D call uncertain. CDR3 in DNA: TGTGCCACCAGTGATCGAGGCCGCTACAATGAGCAGTTCTTC. This sequence encodes CATSDRGRYNEQFF.